One and the same sample provided the 8 T cell receptor beta chains below, sequenced in a study of blood T cells in healthy people across ages. Primers used in a second PCR of about 7 to 12 cycles were a sample-barcoded 5' primer and a J-beta primer mix. TCRdb used MiXCR to reprocess the 5' RACE reads, holding one entry per CDR3 protein. Among 1.6 million or so distinct CDR3 sequences listed, about 35% were seen once. What was sequenced was blood. These receptors were obtained from a young woman in good health.

This clonotype occurred many times. The CDR3 is CASRGGTPTYEQYF. In DNA form, the CDR3 reads TGTGCCAGCAGGGGGGGGACCCCCACCTACGAGCAGTACTTC. The chain recombines TRBV7-9 with TRBJ2-7, with 7 bases fitting TRBD2. Per the germline V gene, CDR1 is SEHNR and CDR2 is FQNEAQ (reference sequence). The CDR3 extends over 14 amino acids. With 6 bases clipped from V and 2 bases from J, the junction kept 7 bases outside the gene matches.

This clonotype appeared a few times. This chain uses TRBV7-9 with TRBJ2-7; TRBD1 aligns across 9 bases. J gave up 4 bases and V 1 base, and 5 bases lay outside the gene matches. The CDR3 totals 15 residues. Germline V lookup: CDR1 SEHNR, CDR2 FQNEAQ (reference sequence). DNA of the CDR3: TGTGCCAGCAGCTTAGGGGGGACAGGGCGGTACGAGCAGTACTTC. Translated, it gives CASSLGGTGRYEQYF. Looking up the rest from reference TRBV7-9 and TRBJ2-7 gives the full variable domain: DTGVSQNPRHKITKRGQNVTFRCDPISEHNRLYWYRQTLGQGPEFLTYFQNEAQLEKSRLLSDRFSAERPKGSFSTLEIQRTEQGDSAMYLCASSLGGTGRYEQYFGPGTRLTVT.

V usage is TRBV7-3 and J usage is TRBJ1-2; 8 bases match TRBD1. The germline V gene encodes CDR1 SGHTA and CDR2 FQGTGA. The J segment lost 7 bases and the V segment lost 2 bases, leaving 9 bases of the junction unmatched. CDR3 length equals 15 residues. Here the CDR3 DNA reads TGTGCCAGCAGCTTATCCTCCGCAGGGGGCTTTGGCTACACCTTC. Amino acid sequence: CASSLSSAGGFGYTF.

The V call is TRBV5-6, the J call TRBJ2-3; D is uncertain. In germline, CDR1 is SGHDT, CDR2 YYEEEE. The germline V and J ends were trimmed by 0 bases and 4 bases, with 15 bases remaining between them. CDR3 length: 16 amino acids. CDR3 nucleotides: TGTGCCAGCAGCTTGGCCTGGCGAGGTCCCGCAGATACGCAGTATTTT. Protein product: CASSLAWRGPADTQYF.

The CDR3 nucleotides are TGTGCCAGCAGCGCCCCGTGGGGGTCCACTAGCTGTCAAGAGACCCAGTACTTC. Translation gives CASSAPWGSTSCQETQYF. The J gene is TRBJ2-5, the V gene TRBV7-2; a possible D gene is TRBD2 (6 bases). CDR3 size: 18 residues. Germline V lookup: CDR1 SGHTA, CDR2 FQGNSA. V shed 5 bases and J shed 2 bases, with 24 bases lying between them.

Many counts were recorded for this clonotype. The V and J genes are TRBV29-1 and TRBJ2-7; 7 bases fit TRBD2. The J segment lost 5 bases and the V segment lost 6 bases, leaving 4 bases of the junction unmatched. Germline-derived CDR1 and CDR2 are SQVTM and ANQGSEA. CDR3 length equals 11 residues. CDR3: CSVELANEQYF. In nucleotides, the CDR3 is TGCAGCGTCGAACTAGCGAACGAGCAGTACTTC.

This sequence joins TRBV5-1 and TRBJ2-5, with TRBD2 identical over 8 bases. Germline values: CDR1 SGHRS, CDR2 YFSETQ. The CDR3 runs 15 residues. The V segment lost 2 bases and the J segment 4 bases; nucleotides outside the gene matches: 7. Here the CDR3 DNA reads TGCGCCAGCAGCTTCTCGCAGCGGGAGTCAGAGACCCAGTACTTC. Protein: CASSFSQRESETQYF.

A few counts support this clonotype. V usage is TRBV12-3 or TRBV12-4 and J usage is TRBJ1-1; TRBD1 might be the D (5 bases). The V end was cut by 8 bases, the J end by 4 bases, with 17 bases between. This CDR3 comprises 14 residues. In DNA, the CDR3 is TGTGCCAGCTCTGACAGCTACCGGGGCACTGAAGCTTTCTTT. Its protein product is CASSDSYRGTEAFF.